This T cell receptor beta chain was captured by sequencing in a study of T cells in Graves' hyperthyroidism and ophthalmopathy. Diagnoses were made from clinical symptoms, serum measures (thyroxine and TRAb), thyroid ultrasound and orbital computed tomography. What was amplified from RNA transcripts were TCR beta CDR3 regions. HTBI primers were employed in a first-round RT-PCR of the TCR CDR3. MiXCR, run by TCRdb on the multiplex PCR reads, gives a single entry per CDR3 protein. The data show 280,000 or so distinct CDR3 sequences, 15% seen once. With 7 bases removed from V and 8 bases from J, the gap between germline ends came to 18 bases. CDR1 is SNHLY, CDR2 FYNNEI, per germline. The CDR3 contains 14 residues. Ten or more counts support this clonotype.

The chain employs TRBV2 and TRBJ2-1; a weak D match, TRBD2 (5 bases). This TCR was sampled from a woman aged 50 to 65 with Graves' hyperthyroidism that later progressed to Graves' ophthalmopathy. Sample: blood. CDR3 sequence reads: CASILFPSTDEQFF. CDR3 bases: TGTGCCAGCATCCTATTCCCTAGCACCGATGAGCAGTTCTTC.